This T cell receptor (beta chain) originates from a study of beta chain features in type 1 diabetes. Looked up from germline, CDR1 is SQVTM and CDR2 is ANQGSEA. J was trimmed by 0 bases and V by 7 bases; bases with no gene match: 10. The length of the CDR3 is 17 residues. Study results and limitations: Significant though moderate, a shortening of TCRB CDR3s appeared in all four CD4+ subsets of Type 1 diabetes patients. Within the patient group, naive, central memory and Treg TCRB repertoires appeared more similar to each other than within healthy donors.

Reverse transcribing all isolated RNA meant expressed TCRB transcripts were sequenced. Sequencing used immunoSEQ multiplex PCR; TCRdb keeps in-frame clones, though not all of them. The sample has approximately 250,000 clones; 16% are singletons. CD4+ naive, central memory, regulatory and stem cell-like memory cells were sorted via CD45RO/CCR7/CD25/CD127/CD95/CD27. A word on this clone: Antigen: not known.

This chain connects TRBV29-1 to TRBJ2-6; 9 nucleotides agree with TRBD1. The origin of this receptor is a man younger than 45 with type 1 diabetes. Sample: naive CD4+ T cells from blood. The CDR3 loop reads CSAAGGTGNSGANVLTF. CDR3 sequence (DNA): TGCAGCGCAGCTGGGGGGACAGGGAACTCTGGGGCCAACGTCCTGACTTTC.